This T cell receptor (beta chain) was identified in a study of T cell responses to AZD1222 COVID-19 vaccine. Whether given at about 4 or about 12 weeks, second doses were pooled. Worth noting for this clone: Its target is unknown.

Study conclusions and caveats: Spike-specific TCR breadth and depth both grew after two AZD1222 doses.

Per the germline V gene, CDR1 is LGHNA and CDR2 is YSLEER. Trimming took off 1 base at V and 0 bases at J, with 18 bases between the two ends. The CDR3 totals 18 residues. Here immunoSEQ multiplex PCR was the method, and the copy in TCRdb shows in-frame clones only, minus some. The table shows around 140,000 clones, with approximately 89% occurring only once. The chain carries TRBV4-3 and TRBJ1-2; no clear D. This specimen consisted of peripheral blood, obtained 28 days after the second AZD1222 dose. The TCR comes from an adult who received the AZD1222 COVID-19 vaccine. This CDR3 is CASSQGLVVGASNYGYTF. The CDR3 DNA follows: TGCGCCAGCAGCCAAGGGTTAGTAGTTGGTGCTTCTAACTATGGCTACACCTTC.